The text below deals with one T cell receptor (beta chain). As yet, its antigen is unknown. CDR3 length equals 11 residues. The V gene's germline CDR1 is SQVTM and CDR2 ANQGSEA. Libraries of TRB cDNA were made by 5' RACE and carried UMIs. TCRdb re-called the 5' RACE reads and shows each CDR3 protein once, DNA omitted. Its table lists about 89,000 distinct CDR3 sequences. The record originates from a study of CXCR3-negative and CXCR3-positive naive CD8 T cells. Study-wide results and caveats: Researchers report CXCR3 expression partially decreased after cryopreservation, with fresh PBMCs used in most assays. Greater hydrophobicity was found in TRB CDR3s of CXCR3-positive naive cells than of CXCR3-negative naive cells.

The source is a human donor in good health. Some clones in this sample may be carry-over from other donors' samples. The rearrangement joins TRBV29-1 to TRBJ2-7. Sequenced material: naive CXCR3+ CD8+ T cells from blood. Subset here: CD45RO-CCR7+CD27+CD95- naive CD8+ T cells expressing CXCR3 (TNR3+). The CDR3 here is CSVRMGYEQYF.